This T cell receptor (beta chain) was recovered during a study of blood T cell repertoires in COVID-19. Background on the study: There were acute and convalescent COVID-19 samples, and they came from the United States, Italy and Spain. The analysed material was cDNA or gDNA that came from T cells, B-cell-depleted T cells, or PBMCs.

In the original analysis: Reference gene primer amplification gave estimated nucleated cell counts. Profiled with immunoSEQ multiplex PCR; TCRdb holds only in-frame clones, not every one. D and trimming come from the DNA, and the V and J calls and clone size come from that table. The sample lists roughly 120,000 clones; 75% to 90% were seen once. Enrolled during active infection, Seattle patients were then followed longitudinally. The sample consisted of peripheral blood. The origin of this receptor is a woman in her sixties or seventies with COVID-19, enrolled during active disease.

The CDR3 bases are TGTGCTAGTGAGCCTGAGACAGGGACTGGCAATCAGCCCCAGCATTTT. It encodes CASEPETGTGNQPQHF. This chain joins TRBV12-5 and TRBJ1-5; TRBD1 matches at 7 bases. Germline V lookup: CDR1 LGHNT, CDR2 FRNRAP. The CDR3 has 16 amino acids. The trim removed 7 bases at V and 2 bases at J, leaving 11 bases unmatched.